This entry is about one TCR beta chain. Its antigen is unknown. Primers: 60 Vbeta forward and 13 Jbeta reverse. The data were produced by immunoSEQ multiplex PCR, yet TCRdb's version contains in-frame clones alone and is incomplete. Among about 150,000 clones, under 85% were seen once, and the ten largest hold about 2.8%. CDR1 LNHDA and CDR2 SQIVND come from the germline V gene (reference sequence). CDR3 length equals 14 residues. The ends were cut back, 2 bases at V and 3 bases at J, with 10 bases in the middle. The record originates from a study of cytomegalovirus exposure and HLA in healthy donors. Overall study results and limits: A few chains linked to CMV were shown in vitro to be specific for CMV antigens. Across donors, presence/absence analyses took sequencing depth to be roughly uniform.

This TCR was recovered from a man between 18 and 35 years old in good health and CMV-seronegative. This sequence joins TRBV19 and TRBJ1-2; D is undetermined. Sequencing input: PBMCs. The chain's CDR3 is CASSIRSGDYGYTF. The CDR3 bases are TGTGCCAGTAGTATAAGAAGCGGGGACTATGGCTACACCTTC.